This T cell receptor (beta chain) comes out of a study of Ad26.COV2.S vaccination and SARS-CoV-2 variants. Study details: The COV1001 Ad26.COV2.S trial arm included the donor. The study gave Ad26.COV2.S intramuscularly, once or twice 56 days apart.

Treatment meaning: roughly 19 received Ad26.COV2.S at low or high dose, single or two shots; several received placebo; per-sample allocation not given. The investigators took samples on day 63 after the first vaccine or placebo injection. Study observations and caveats: Reports say spike-specific CD8+ and CD4+ T cell responses covered substantial breadth after vaccination. Vaccine recipients surpassed placebo recipients in spike-specific TCR breadth.

The CDR3 has 15 amino acids. J lost 8 bases, V lost 4 bases, and 12 bases had no gene match. CDR1 is SNHLY, CDR2 FYNNEI, per germline. The assay was immunoSEQ multiplex PCR, and TCRdb's table has in-frame clones only and misses some. The table lists hundreds of thousands of clones, roughly nine tenths of them singletons. Comment on this clone: As yet, its antigen is unknown.

This receptor was obtained from a person between 18 and 60 years old who received the Ad26.COV2.S COVID-19 vaccine or a placebo. The chain couples TRBV2 to TRBJ1-2; 8 bases are a match to TRBD1. This sample comprised peripheral blood, obtained in a trial of Ad26.COV2.S vaccine versus placebo. CDR3 protein: CASSGDRGSSSGYTF. DNA for the CDR3: TGTGCCAGCAGTGGCGACAGGGGTTCCTCCTCAGGCTACACCTTC.